Listed below are T cell receptor beta chains from one sample, sequenced in a study of shared clonotypes between healthy human individuals. Repertoires were generated with immunoSEQ multiplex PCR, while TCRdb's copy carries only in-frame clones and drops some. Seen here are some 2.1 million clones, approximately 95% observed once, and the top ten hold more than 0.1%. Sequenced sample: naive CD4+ T cells sorted from blood. These receptors were obtained from a man aged 18 to 29 in good health. Each CDR3 is given with its conserved first and last residue. D genes are given only for firm matches. Rows give clone size only sometimes, using once, few, many, or a class for an expanded clone.

-	TRBJ2-1	TRBV5-4	-	TGTGCCAGCAGCGCCGATTATAGGAATGAGCAGTTCTTC	CASSADYRNEQFF
-	TRBJ1-5	TRBV5-1	-	TGCGCCAGCAGCTTGGAGGCAGGGCAACAGCCCCAGCATTTT	CASSLEAGQQPQHF
-	TRBJ2-7	TRBV5-5	TRBD1	TGTGCCAGCAGCTCAGGGGGCACCAATCTTCAAACCTACGAGCAGTACTTC	CASSSGGTNLQTYEQYF
-	TRBJ2-1	TRBV6-5	-	TGTGCCAGCAGTTTACGGCAGGGCTACAATGAGCAGTTCTTC	CASSLRQGYNEQFF
-	TRBJ1-1	TRBV27	-	TGTGCCAGCAGTTTCTTAGCCGGGAGGATCACTGAAGCTTTCTTT	CASSFLAGRITEAFF
-	TRBJ2-7	TRBV6-6	-	TGTGCCAGCACCGTGGCCCCAGGGAGCCGTCTTAACGAGCAGTACTTC	CASTVAPGSRLNEQYF
once	TRBJ2-6	TRBV7-2	TRBD1	TGTGCCAGCAGCTGGGACAGGGGGCGTAGAACTGGGGCCAACGTCCTGACTTTC	CASSWDRGRRTGANVLTF
once	TRBJ2-7	TRBV7-2	-	TGTGCCAGCAGCTTAGCCGCCGGGACACTTTCCTACGAGCAGTACTTC	CASSLAAGTLSYEQYF
once	TRBJ2-2	TRBV10-3	-	TGTGCCATCAGTGGAAAACAGCAGACGATAACCGGGGAGCTGTTTTTT	CAISGKQQTITGELFF
-	TRBJ2-5	TRBV5-8	-	TGTGCCAGCAGCTCGGGATACCAAGAGACCCAGTACTTC	CASSSGYQETQYF
-	TRBJ2-3	TRBV5-4	TRBD2	TGTGCCAGCAGCCCCGCCGGACTAGCGGGAAGCGCGCAGTATTTT	CASSPAGLAGSAQYF
-	TRBJ2-1	TRBV2	-	TGTGCCAGCATAAGGGCAGAGGGATCCTACAATGAGCAGTTCTTC	CASIRAEGSYNEQFF
-	TRBJ1-2	TRBV7-6	-	TGTGCCAGCAGCGAGTGGACAGATACGGGTGGCTACACCTTC	CASSEWTDTGGYTF
-	TRBJ2-6	TRBV7-2	-	TGTGCCAGCAGCCCGATGAACCCTGGGGCCAACGTCCTGACTTTC	CASSPMNPGANVLTF
-	TRBJ2-1	TRBV4-3	TRBD2	TGCGCCAGCAGCCTCGGAACCGGGACTAAATACAATGAGCAGTTCTTC	CASSLGTGTKYNEQFF
-	TRBJ1-5	TRBV6-1	TRBD1	TGTGCCAGCGTAATAGGACAGGGAATCAGTCAGCCCCAGCATTTT	CASVIGQGISQPQHF
-	TRBJ2-1	TRBV5-1	TRBD2	TGCGCCAGCAGCCTAGCGGGGGCCACCTACAATGAGCAGTTCTTC	CASSLAGATYNEQFF
-	TRBJ2-7	TRBV7-2	TRBD2	TGTGCCAGCAGCTACAGACTAGCGGGAGTGCCCTACGAGCAGTACTTC	CASSYRLAGVPYEQYF
-	TRBJ1-6	TRBV10-3	-	TGTGCCATCAGTGAGTCTGGGGGAAATTCACCCCTCCACTTT	CAISESGGNSPLHF
-	TRBJ2-5	TRBV18	TRBD2	TGTGCCAGCTCACCACCGGGACTAGCGGGAGGACTGGAGACCCAGTACTTC	CASSPPGLAGGLETQYF
-	TRBJ1-5	TRBV28	TRBD1	TGTGCCAGCACCATAGGACAGGGCAATCAGCTCCAGCATTTT	CASTIGQGNQLQHF
-	TRBJ2-6	TRBV5-1	TRBD1	TGCGCCAGCAGCTCACAGGGGTTAGCTGGGGCCAACGTCCTGACTTTC	CASSSQGLAGANVLTF
-	TRBJ2-7	TRBV5-5	-	TGTGCCAGCAGCTTGCAGGAATCCTACGAGCAGTACTTC	CASSLQESYEQYF
-	TRBJ2-7	TRBV5-4	-	TGTGCCAGCAGCTTGGCCGGCCCCTACGAGCAGTACTTC	CASSLAGPYEQYF
once	TRBJ2-1	TRBV5-1	TRBD2	TGCGCCAGCAGCTTAGGGACTACATACAATGAGCAGTTCTTC	CASSLGTTYNEQFF
-	TRBJ1-1	TRBV7-2	-	TGTGCCAGCAGCCTTCAGGGTGCTCTGGGCACTGAAGCTTTCTTT	CASSLQGALGTEAFF
few	TRBJ1-4	TRBV7-9	-	TGTGCCAGCGAAGGGGAAAAACTGTTTTTT	CASEGEKLFF
once	TRBJ2-3	TRBV10-1	-	TGCGCCAGCAGTCCGGGCGGGATTTTCACAGATACGCAGTATTTT	CASSPGGIFTDTQYF
once	TRBJ1-3	TRBV9	-	TGTGCCAGCAGCGTAGCTGGGGGCGAGGGAAACACCATATATTTT	CASSVAGGEGNTIYF
-	TRBJ2-1	TRBV30	-	TGTGCCTGGAGCCCCGGGACATACAATGAGCAGTTCTTC	CAWSPGTYNEQFF
-	TRBJ1-1	TRBV5-1	-	TGCGCCAGCAGCCAAGGCGGGGCGAGCACTGAAGCTTTCTTT	CASSQGGASTEAFF
-	TRBJ1-2	TRBV10-3	-	TGTGCCATCAGTGAGTCGAGGAGTTTGGTCTATGGCTACACCTTC	CAISESRSLVYGYTF
-	TRBJ2-3	TRBV18	-	TGTGCCAGCTCACCACTTCGAGATACGCAGTATTTT	CASSPLRDTQYF
-	TRBJ1-2	TRBV6-1	TRBD1	TGTGCCAGCAGTGGGGGACAGGTGGCAAGCTACACCTTC	CASSGGQVASYTF
-	TRBJ2-1	TRBV10-1	TRBD2	TGCGCCAGCAGCCCTGGACTAGTTTCTGAGCAGTTCTTC	CASSPGLVSEQFF
-	TRBJ2-1	TRBV7-2	-	TGTGCCAGCAGCAAAGAACGGAGGGGCAATGAGCAGTTCTTC	CASSKERRGNEQFF
-	TRBJ1-4	TRBV7-9	TRBD1	TGTGCCAGCAGCTTTGGGGGGACAGGGCTCGGTAATGAAAAACTGTTTTTT	CASSFGGTGLGNEKLFF
-	TRBJ2-5	TRBV7-2	TRBD2	TGTGCCAGCAGCTTAGTCCTGGCGGGAGGATCTGGAAGGACCCAGTACTTC	CASSLVLAGGSGRTQYF
-	TRBJ1-2	TRBV18	TRBD1	TGTGCCAGCTCACCGACAGGGCTGAACTATGGCTACACCTTC	CASSPTGLNYGYTF
-	TRBJ1-5	TRBV7-2	-	TGTGCCAGCAGCTTAGCTTCAGGTGGATGGATTGAGCCCCAGCATTTT	CASSLASGGWIEPQHF
-	TRBJ1-1	TRBV5-4	-	TGTGCCAGCAGCTCGGTAGGACTGCCGAACACTGAAGCTTTCTTT	CASSSVGLPNTEAFF